Below, 30 T cell receptor beta chains from the same sample are listed, as sequenced in a study of blood T cell repertoires in COVID-19. Measured with immunoSEQ multiplex PCR; TCRdb has only the in-frame clones, and not every one. Altogether about 89,000 clones are present, 75% to 85% being singletons, with the ten largest covering less than 20%. Sequencing input: peripheral blood. These TCRs come from a woman over 75 with acute or convalescent COVID-19.

The rearrangement links TRBV5-6 to TRBJ2-1; D possibly corresponds to TRBD2 (5 bases). There are 13 residues in the CDR3. Germline V gene sequence: CDR1 SGHDT, CDR2 YYEEEE. V was trimmed by 1 base and J by 9 bases, leaving 11 bases between them. In DNA form, the CDR3 reads TGTGCCAGCAGCTTGAATAGAGGGCCTGAGCAGTTCTTC. Amino acid sequence: CASSLNRGPEQFF. Looking up the rest from reference TRBV5-6 and TRBJ2-1 gives the full variable domain: DAGVTQSPTHLIKTRGQQVTLRCSPKSGHDTVSWYQQALGQGPQFIFQYYEEEERQRGNFPDRFSGHQFPNYSSELNVNALLLGDSALYLCASSLNRGPEQFFGPGTRLTVL.

The gene calls are TRBV11-2 and TRBJ2-1; 12 nucleotides align to TRBD1. Germline V gene sequence: CDR1 SGHAT, CDR2 FQNNGV. J was trimmed by 7 bases and V by 10 bases; bases with no gene match: 8. The CDR3 runs to 14 residues. In nucleotides, the CDR3 is TGTGCCACCCTCCGGGACAGGGGGCGGAATGAGCAGTTCTTC. This codes for CATLRDRGRNEQFF.

V is TRBV5-4 and J is TRBJ2-3; the match to TRBD2 covers 9 bases. Per the germline V gene, CDR1 is SGHNT and CDR2 is YYREEE (reference sequence). This CDR3 is built from 16 residues. After removal of 1 base from V and 2 bases from J, the junction contained 5 bases not matched to a gene. The CDR3 spells CASSLRTSATTDTQYF. CDR3 nucleotides: TGTGCCAGCAGCTTGAGGACTAGCGCGACCACAGATACGCAGTATTTT.

This chain uses TRBV5-5 with TRBJ1-2; 7 bases fit TRBD1. The CDR3 covers 14 residues. The V segment lost 0 bases and the J segment 5 bases; nucleotides outside the gene matches: 4. Germline V gene data show CDR1 as SGHKS and CDR2 as YYEKEE (reference sequence). The CDR3 here is CASSLAGQLYGYTF. The CDR3 bases are TGTGCCAGCAGCTTGGCGGGACAGTTATATGGCTACACCTTC.

This rearrangement joins TRBV13 to TRBJ2-2; D not certain. This CDR3 has 15 amino acids. Between the trimmed V and J ends, which lost 0 bases and 2 bases, there was a span of 7 bases. CDR1 and CDR2 from the germline V gene are PRHDT and FYEKMQ (reference sequence). The CDR3: CASSLGRPNTGELFF. In DNA form, the CDR3 reads TGTGCCAGCAGCTTAGGGCGGCCCAACACCGGGGAGCTGTTTTTT.

This rearrangement joins TRBV30 to TRBJ2-7, with TRBD2 identical over 12 bases. The germline gives CDR1 GTSNPN, CDR2 SVGIG (reference sequence). Trimming took 3 bases from V and 6 from J; bases not matched to a gene: 6. The CDR3 runs 14 residues. CDR3 residues: CAWSGTSGRFEQYF. CDR3 sequence (DNA): TGTGCCTGGAGCGGAACTAGCGGGAGGTTCGAGCAGTACTTC.

The chain has TRBV25-1 and TRBJ2-5; D may be TRBD2 (5 bases). The CDR3 is 15 residues long. V gave up 4 bases and J gave up 0 bases, with 12 bases separating them. Germline V lookup: CDR1 MGHDK, CDR2 SYGVNS. The CDR3 protein is CASSADSRYQETQYF. The CDR3 DNA reads as TGTGCCAGCAGTGCGGACTCCCGGTACCAAGAGACCCAGTACTTC.

The chain combines TRBV3-1 (or the pseudogene TRBV3-2) with TRBJ1-6; TRBD1 matches at 8 bases. Trimming cost V 5 bases and J 7 bases; bases outside gene matches: 4. The germline V gene encodes CDR1 LGHDT and CDR2 YNNKEL (reference sequence). This CDR3 region has 14 residues. The CDR3 sequence: CASSSGGTNSPLHF. In DNA form, the CDR3 reads TGTGCCAGCAGCTCAGGGGGCACGAATTCACCCCTCCACTTT.

The chain carries TRBV7-9 and TRBJ1-1; TRBD1 is a possible D gene (5 bases). Germline V gene lookup returns CDR1 SEHNR and CDR2 FQNEAQ (reference sequence). The germline V and J ends were trimmed by 5 bases and 3 bases, with 13 bases remaining between them. The CDR3 sequence is 14 residues long. DNA for the CDR3: TGTGCCAGCAGCCAACAAGGGGCCTACACTGAAGCTTTCTTT. It is translated as CASSQQGAYTEAFF.

V and J are TRBV19 and TRBJ2-7, with 12 nucleotides matching TRBD1. CDR3 length: 16 residues. Germline CDR1 reads LNHDA; CDR2 reads SQIVND (reference sequence). Losses at the gene ends were 6 bases for V and 3 bases for J; bases not matched to a gene: 9. The chain's CDR3 is CASRPGDRGRNYEQYF. CDR3 nucleotide sequence: TGTGCCAGTAGGCCGGGGGACAGGGGGCGCAACTACGAGCAGTACTTC.

This clone has just a few counts. This chain links TRBV3-1 (or the pseudogene TRBV3-2) with TRBJ2-2; D perhaps matches TRBD2 (7 bases). There are 14 residues in the CDR3. Germline V lookup: CDR1 LGHDT, CDR2 YNNKEL (reference sequence). V gave up 6 bases and J gave up 6 bases, with 14 bases separating them. The CDR3 nucleotides read TGTGCCAGCAGTCTCTACGGGGGGCCCGGGGAGCTGTTTTTT. Its translation is CASSLYGGPGELFF.

A single count supports this clone. The CDR3: CSASAIGVQETQYF. The CDR3 DNA is TGCAGTGCTAGTGCCATCGGGGTCCAAGAGACCCAGTACTTC. The V and J genes are TRBV20-1 and TRBJ2-5; the D gene is possibly TRBD2 (5 bases). Trimming took 3 bases from V and 1 from J, leaving 12 bases between them. CDR3 length: 14 residues. CDR1 and CDR2 from the germline V gene are DFQATT and SNEGSKA (reference sequence).

V and J are TRBV5-1 and TRBJ2-1; 14 bases align to TRBD2. Trimming cost V 4 bases and J 7 bases; bases outside gene matches: 4. The length of the CDR3 is 15 residues. Per germline, CDR1 SGHRS and CDR2 YFSETQ. The CDR3 is CASSPTSGRGNEQFF. In DNA, the CDR3 is TGCGCCAGCAGCCCGACTAGCGGGAGGGGGAATGAGCAGTTCTTC.

The chain recombines TRBV6-6 with TRBJ1-2, with a possible D match to TRBD1 (6 bases). Trimming cost V 6 bases and J 7 bases, with 18 bases left between them. In germline, CDR1 is MNHNY, CDR2 SVGAGI (reference sequence). This CDR3 has 14 amino acids. CDR3 nucleotides: TGTGCCAGCAGCAACCGGGACACCAGCCGTGGCTACACCTTC. Its protein product is CASSNRDTSRGYTF.

The chain joins TRBV4-1 to TRBJ1-4; the D is unclear. The CDR3 has 16 residues. Trimming stripped 0 bases from V and 3 bases from J, with 11 bases between. CDR1 is MGHRA and CDR2 is YSYEKL in the germline V gene. CDR3 nucleotides: TGCGCCAGCAGCCAAGAAGGACTGAGGGCTAATGAAAAACTGTTTTTT. It translates to CASSQEGLRANEKLFF.

CDR3 region: CASSSGGGGDLFF. The CDR3 DNA reads TGTGCCAGCAGTTCAGGTGGGGGAGGGGACCTGTTTTTT. This chain links TRBV12-3 or TRBV12-4 with TRBJ1-4; the D gene is possibly TRBD1 (5 bases). Trimming pared 4 bases from V and 14 bases from J, leaving 17 bases between. The CDR3 contains 13 residues.

The V call is TRBV7-2, the J call TRBJ2-5; 10 nucleotides match TRBD2. The germline V gene encodes CDR1 SGHTA and CDR2 FQGNSA. The V segment lost 5 bases and the J segment 5 bases; nucleotides outside the gene matches: 11. There are 16 residues in the CDR3. The CDR3: CASSPSGRAFSETQYF. For the CDR3, the DNA is TGTGCCAGCAGCCCAAGCGGGAGGGCCTTTTCGGAGACCCAGTACTTC.

This clone showed up just a few times. The chain uses TRBV5-1 and TRBJ2-2, with D possibly matching TRBD1 (5 bases). The CDR3 has 14 residues. The V end was cut by 4 bases, the J end by 0 bases, with 7 bases between. Germline CDR1 reads SGHRS; CDR2 reads YFSETQ. CDR3 residues: CASSPTANTGELFF. CDR3 DNA: TGCGCCAGCAGCCCGACAGCGAACACCGGGGAGCTGTTTTTT.

The CDR3 bases are TGTGCCAGCCGGGATGGGAGCGAGCAGTACTTC. Amino acid sequence: CASRDGSEQYF. The V call is TRBV27, the J call TRBJ2-7, with a tentative D call TRBD2 (5 bases). V lost 8 bases to trimming and J lost 6 bases, with 11 bases between them. The germline gives CDR1 MNHEY, CDR2 SMNVEV (reference sequence). The CDR3 totals 11 residues.

On this clone itself: This sample includes further DNA sequences coding for the same CDR3. The chain is built from TRBV7-9 and TRBJ2-3; 10 bases agree with TRBD2. The germline gives CDR1 SEHNR, CDR2 FQNEAQ (reference sequence). This CDR3 has 16 residues. The trim removed 1 base at V and 0 bases at J, leaving 1 base unmatched. CDR3 amino acids: CASSLGLAGSTDTQYF. CDR3 DNA sequence: TGTGCCAGCAGCTTAGGACTAGCGGGTAGCACAGATACGCAGTATTTT.

This chain links TRBV7-9 with TRBJ2-3; 9 nucleotides agree with TRBD1. The CDR3 covers 16 residues. CDR1 is SEHNR and CDR2 is FQNEAQ in the germline V gene (reference sequence). V shed 4 bases and J 5 bases; nucleotides not matched to a gene: 10. CDR3 sequence reads: CASSSRDRVLRDTQYF. The DNA for the CDR3 is TGTGCCAGCAGCTCCCGGGACAGGGTGTTAAGAGATACGCAGTATTTT.

The chain employs TRBV18 and TRBJ1-6, with D perhaps TRBD1 (6 bases). V was trimmed by 2 bases and J by 8 bases, leaving 13 bases between them. CDR3 length equals 15 residues. The germline V gene has CDR1 KGHSH and CDR2 LQKENI. The CDR3 DNA sequence: TGTGCCAGCTCACCAGCCGGGACAAGGGATTCACCCCTCCACTTT. Translated: CASSPAGTRDSPLHF.

This clone was seen a single time. The CDR3 DNA is TGCGCCAGCAGCTTCGGACAGGCAGGGGAGACCCAGTACTTC. Translating it yields CASSFGQAGETQYF. The V gene is TRBV5-1, the J gene TRBJ2-5; 7 nucleotides align to TRBD1. With V trimmed by 2 bases and J by 5 bases, 6 bases remained unmatched. The CDR3 contains 14 residues. Germline CDR1 is SGHRS and CDR2 is YFSETQ.

The chain links TRBV5-4 to TRBJ2-5; TRBD2 aligns across 10 bases. Germline CDR1 is SGHNT and CDR2 is YYREEE (reference sequence). The CDR3 length is 13 residues. With V trimmed by 5 bases and J by 5 bases, 3 bases remained unmatched. This chain's CDR3 is CASRPAGGETQYF. CDR3 coding DNA: TGTGCCAGCAGGCCAGCGGGGGGGGAGACCCAGTACTTC.

V and J are TRBV5-1 and TRBJ1-1; TRBD1 matches at 7 bases. CDR3 length: 14 residues. From germline, CDR1 is SGHRS and CDR2 YFSETQ. The V segment lost 2 bases and the J segment 4 bases; nucleotides outside the gene matches: 5. CDR3 loop: CASSFNAGGTEAFF. The CDR3 nucleotides are TGCGCCAGCAGCTTTAATGCAGGGGGCACTGAAGCTTTCTTT.

This chain joins TRBV20-1 and TRBJ2-1; 12 bases are shared with TRBD2. J lost 12 bases, V lost 3 bases, and 6 bases had no gene match. The V gene's germline CDR1 is DFQATT and CDR2 SNEGSKA (reference sequence). The CDR3 is 13 amino acids. The CDR3, as DNA: TGCAGTGCTAGTTCGGCTAGCGGGAGGGGGCAGTTCTTC. Protein product: CSASSASGRGQFF.

The chain carries TRBV5-1 and TRBJ1-3; TRBD1 agrees at 7 bases. The length of the CDR3 is 15 residues. V was pared by 4 bases and J by 0 bases, with 4 bases of the junction left unmatched. Germline V gene sequence: CDR1 SGHRS, CDR2 YFSETQ. The CDR3 protein is CASSPGQSSGNTIYF. CDR3 nucleotides: TGCGCCAGCAGCCCGGGACAGAGCTCTGGAAACACCATATATTTT. Looking up the rest from reference TRBV5-1 and TRBJ1-3 gives the full variable domain: KAGVTQTPRYLIKTRGQQVTLSCSPISGHRSVSWYQQTPGQGLQFLFEYFSETQRNKGNFPGRFSGRQFSNSRSEMNVSTLELGDSALYLCASSPGQSSGNTIYFGEGSWLTVV.

The chain links TRBV18 to TRBJ1-3; D gene uncertain. From germline, CDR1 is KGHSH and CDR2 LQKENI. This CDR3 contains 14 residues. Trimming took off 1 base at V and 2 bases at J, with 6 bases between the two ends. CDR3 sequence (DNA): TGTGCCAGCTCACCACTCGAGGCTGGAAACACCATATATTTT. Protein: CASSPLEAGNTIYF.

The chain couples TRBV12-3 or TRBV12-4 to TRBJ2-5; 8 positions agree with TRBD1. V lost 2 bases and J lost 9; bases outside the gene matches: 5. The CDR3 has 13 amino acids. CDR3 sequence: CASSLKQGVAQYF. DNA for the CDR3: TGTGCCAGCAGTTTAAAACAGGGGGTAGCCCAGTACTTC.

J is TRBJ2-1 and V is TRBV18; possible D gene TRBD1, 6 bases. In germline, CDR1 is KGHSH, CDR2 LQKENI. V was shortened by 3 bases and J by 6 bases, with 9 bases between the two germline ends. The CDR3 sequence is 13 residues long. The CDR3: CASSPQQGNEQFF. The CDR3 DNA reads TGTGCCAGCTCACCGCAACAGGGCAATGAGCAGTTCTTC.